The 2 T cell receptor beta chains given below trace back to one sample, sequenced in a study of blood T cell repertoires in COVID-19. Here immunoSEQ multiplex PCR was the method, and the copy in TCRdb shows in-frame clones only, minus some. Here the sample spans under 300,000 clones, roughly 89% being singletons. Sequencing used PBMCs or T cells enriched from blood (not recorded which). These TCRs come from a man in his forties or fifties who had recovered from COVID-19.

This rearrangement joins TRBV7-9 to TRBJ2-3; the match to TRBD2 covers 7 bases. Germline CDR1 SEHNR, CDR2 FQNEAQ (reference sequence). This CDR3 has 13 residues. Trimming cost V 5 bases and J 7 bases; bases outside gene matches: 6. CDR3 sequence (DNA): TGTGCCAGCAGCCCCGGGACTACCCATACGCAGTATTTT. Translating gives CASSPGTTHTQYF.

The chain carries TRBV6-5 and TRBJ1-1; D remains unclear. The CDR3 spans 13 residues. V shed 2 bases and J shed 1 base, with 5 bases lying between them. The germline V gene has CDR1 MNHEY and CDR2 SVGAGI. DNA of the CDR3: TGTGCCAGCAGTTACGTCCAGAACACTGAAGCTTTCTTT. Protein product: CASSYVQNTEAFF.